The rows below give T cell receptor beta chains drawn from one sample of a study of T-cell reconstitution after alpha-beta-depleted transplantation in children. TCRdb reprocessed the PCR reads via MiXCR and lists one record per CDR3 protein. The sample includes about 600,000 distinct CDR3 sequences, approximately 12% of them seen just once. The sample in question was PBMCs, mostly from graft donor cells, obtained 360 days after TCRalphabeta/CD19-depleted stem cell transplant. These receptors were obtained from a male patient between 10 and 17 years old who had a stem cell transplant for acute myeloid leukemia, so the T cells may come from the graft donor. Each CDR3 is given with its conserved first and last residue. A D gene is named only where the DNA matches it firmly. Part of the rows lack a size; the others show once, few, many or a class for expanded clones.

D gene	V gene	clone size	J gene	CDR3 DNA	CDR3 protein
TRBD1	TRBV11-2	few	TRBJ2-1	TGTGCCAGCAGCTCCACCGGGACAGGGGTGTCGAATGAGCAGTTCTTC	CASSSTGTGVSNEQFF
NA	TRBV7-2	NA	TRBJ1-1	TGTGCCAGCAGCTCCCCGATGAACACTGAAGCTTTCTTT	CASSSPMNTEAFF
TRBD2	TRBV20-1	many	TRBJ2-7	TGCAGTGCCCCCAGAATGCCCACCGGGGGGGCCCACGAGCAGTACTTC	CSAPRMPTGGAHEQYF
NA	TRBV20-1	many	TRBJ2-5	TGCAGTGGAGCGTCCGGGGGTCCGAAGACCCAGTACTTC	CSGASGGPKTQYF
TRBD2	TRBV20-1	few	TRBJ2-1	TGCAGTGCTAGACCGGGACTAGCGGGAGGGAGATACAATGAGCAGTTCTTC	CSARPGLAGGRYNEQFF
NA	TRBV1	NA	TRBJ2-1	TGTTCCAGCAGCCAAGCGGCTTCCTACAATGAGCAGTTCTTC	CSSSQAASYNEQFF
NA	TRBV29-1	many	TRBJ2-3	TGCAGCGTTCGGAACAGAATCGTCGATACGCAGTATTTT	CSVRNRIVDTQYF
NA	TRBV7-4	few	TRBJ2-7	TGTGCCAGACAGTCCTACGAGCAGTACTTC	CARQSYEQYF
TRBD2	TRBV14	many	TRBJ2-3	TGTGCCAGCAGCCCACTAACTAGCGGGATTGATACGCAGTATTTT	CASSPLTSGIDTQYF
NA	TRBV20-1	few	TRBJ2-3	TGCAGTGCTAGACCAGGACTGATGGGCCCTAGAGTACCGCAGTATTTT	CSARPGLMGPRVPQYF
NA	TRBV5-1	few	TRBJ2-2	TGCGCCAGCGATCTAGACACCGGGGAGCTGTTTTTT	CASDLDTGELFF
TRBD2	TRBV20-1	NA	TRBJ2-7	TGCAGTGCCACTACGCTAGCGGGTGGTAGTTACGAGCAGTACTTC	CSATTLAGGSYEQYF
TRBD1	TRBV5-1	few	TRBJ2-5	TGCGCCAGCAGCTGGACCTTAGACAGGGGCGGGGAGACCCAGTACTTC	CASSWTLDRGGETQYF
NA	TRBV24-1	NA	TRBJ2-2	TGTGCCACCAGTTTAACGGGGGTCGGGGAGCTGTTTTTT	CATSLTGVGELFF
NA	TRBV20-1	many	TRBJ2-5	TGCAGTGCTAGACAGGGTCTTTCGGAGACCCAGTACTTC	CSARQGLSETQYF
NA	TRBV12-3/TRBV12-4	NA	TRBJ2-7	TGTGCCAGCAGTTTGGTCCCCTTGCCCTACGAGCAGTACTTC	CASSLVPLPYEQYF
TRBD2	TRBV5-6	NA	TRBJ2-7	TGTGCCAGCAGCTTGCCTAGCGGGAGATATTATAGGAACTCCGAGCAGTACTTC	CASSLPSGRYYRNSEQYF
TRBD1	TRBV7-2	many	TRBJ2-4	TGTGCCAGCAGCACCCGGGACAGGGGGCGCCCCAAAAACATTCAGTACTTC	CASSTRDRGRPKNIQYF
NA	TRBV10-3	NA	TRBJ2-5	TGTGCCATCAGTGTTCTCCGAGGAGAGACCCAGTACTTC	CAISVLRGETQYF
NA	TRBV11-2	few	TRBJ2-7	TGTGCCAGCAGCACTCCCGGAGACAGGATCGCTAACCTCTACGAGCAGTACTTC	CASSTPGDRIANLYEQYF
TRBD2	TRBV20-1	many	TRBJ2-7	TGCAGTGCTAGTCACGGGGGGGGCTACGAGCAGTACTTC	CSASHGGGYEQYF
NA	TRBV29-1	many	TRBJ2-1	TGCAGCGTTGGGCTAGTGCTCGACAATGAGCAGTTCTTC	CSVGLVLDNEQFF
NA	TRBV25-1	few	TRBJ2-7	TGTGCCAGCAGTGAAACCCTACAGCCCTCCAGGTTGGAGCAGTACTTC	CASSETLQPSRLEQYF
TRBD2	TRBV20-1	NA	TRBJ2-7	TGCAGTGCTAGCACTAGCGGGAGGGGCGAGCAGTACTTC	CSASTSGRGEQYF
TRBD2	TRBV2	NA	TRBJ2-1	TGTGCCAGCAGTGGTGGTCTAGCGGGTTTCAATGAGCAGTTCTTC	CASSGGLAGFNEQFF
TRBD2	TRBV7-9	few	TRBJ2-1	TGTGCCAGCAGCGCTAGCGGGAGGGGAAATGAGCAGTTCTTC	CASSASGRGNEQFF
NA	TRBV20-1	NA	TRBJ2-3	TGCAGTGCTAGAGGGGTGGATACGCAGTATTTT	CSARGVDTQYF